The 15 T cell receptor beta chains in this list originate from one sample, sequenced in a study of cytomegalovirus exposure and HLA in healthy donors. The PCR had 60 Vbeta and 13 Jbeta primers. Clones were sequenced by immunoSEQ multiplex PCR, and TCRdb holds only the in-frame ones, with some missing. The sample records about 150,000 clones, 75% to 90% being singletons. The source material was PBMCs. The receptors were gathered from a male donor in good health and CMV-seropositive.

As concerns this clone: A read error may account for a junction end that differs from germline. The J gene is TRBJ1-2, the V gene TRBV7-9; 9 positions match TRBD1. This CDR3 is built from 14 residues. Germline V gene lookup returns CDR1 SEHNR and CDR2 FQNEAQ (reference sequence). CDR3 DNA: TGTTCCAGCAGCCTCATTGGGGACAGGGATGGCTACACCTTC. This gives the protein CSSSLIGDRDGYTF.

The CDR3 protein is CATTDRGGLELFF. The CDR3 coding sequence is TGTGCCACCACGGACAGGGGAGGTTTAGAGCTGTTTTTT. The chain has TRBV27 and TRBJ2-2; 9 positions agree with TRBD1. Germline V gene sequence: CDR1 MNHEY, CDR2 SMNVEV (reference sequence). The ends lost 10 bases at V and 11 bases at J; junction bases unmatched: 11. The CDR3 runs 13 residues.

The rearrangement joins TRBV18 to TRBJ2-5; 8 bases fit TRBD1. The germline V gene has CDR1 KGHSH and CDR2 LQKENI. With 3 bases clipped from V and 2 bases from J, the junction kept 11 bases outside the gene matches. The CDR3 consists of 17 residues. CDR3 amino acids: CASSPRQGPTDQETQYF. The CDR3 DNA reads TGTGCCAGCTCACCGCGACAGGGGCCAACGGATCAAGAGACCCAGTACTTC.

The V call is TRBV6-6, the J call TRBJ1-4, with D possibly being TRBD1 (5 bases). The germline CDR1 and CDR2 sequences are MNHNY and SVGAGI (reference sequence). V dropped 5 bases and J dropped 3 bases, with 10 bases sitting between them. CDR3 length: 14 residues. The CDR3 region is CASSDRTSNEKLFF. In DNA, the CDR3 is TGTGCCAGCAGTGACAGAACCTCTAATGAAAAACTGTTTTTT.

V is TRBV5-1 and J is TRBJ1-2; 7 bases are shared with TRBD1. Germline trimming cut 0 bases from V and 3 bases from J; bases unmatched to any gene: 8. The CDR3 loop spans 16 amino acids. The germline V gene encodes CDR1 SGHRS and CDR2 YFSETQ. CDR3 region: CASSLGRGVYDYGYTF. The DNA of the CDR3 is TGCGCCAGCAGCTTGGGCAGGGGGGTTTATGACTATGGCTACACCTTC.

This clone was recorded once. Compared with germline, one end of the junction differs, possibly owing to a read error. The rearrangement links TRBV2 to TRBJ2-3; 12 bases agree with TRBD1. The V gene's germline CDR1 is SNHLY and CDR2 FYNNEI. CDR3 length equals 16 residues. CDR3 loop: CASFNSGTGGTDTQYF. As DNA, the CDR3 is TGTGCCAGCTTCAACTCCGGGACAGGGGGCACCGATACGCAGTATTTT.

This sequence joins TRBV2 and TRBJ2-5; 9 bases line up with TRBD1. This CDR3 contains 14 residues. The germline CDR1 and CDR2 sequences are SNHLY and FYNNEI. V shed 6 bases, J shed 2 bases, and the junction held 4 bases outside the gene matches. The CDR3 spells CASRGTGRQETQYF. DNA of the CDR3: TGTGCCAGCAGAGGGACAGGGAGGCAAGAGACCCAGTACTTC.

J is TRBJ1-2 and V is TRBV7-2; D possibly corresponds to TRBD1 (6 bases). CDR3 length: 15 amino acids. The V gene's germline CDR1 is SGHTA and CDR2 FQGNSA. Trimming removed 7 bases at V and 5 bases at J, with 20 bases between. The CDR3 coding sequence is TGTGCCAGCACCCAACGGGGCAGGGGTGATTATGGCTACACCTTC. Encoded protein: CASTQRGRGDYGYTF.

About this clone itself: Mismatch with germline at one junction end may stem from a read error. The V and J genes are TRBV7-9 and TRBJ1-3; 8 bases map to TRBD1. Looked up from germline, CDR1 is SEHNR and CDR2 is FQNEAQ (reference sequence). CDR3 size: 16 residues. The CDR3 DNA follows: TGTTCCAGCAGCCCAATCCTGACAGGGGCGAGAAACACCATATATTTT. Its protein product is CSSSPILTGARNTIYF.

The gene calls are TRBV5-1 and TRBJ1-6, with D perhaps matching TRBD1 (5 bases). V was shortened by 3 bases and J by 8 bases, with 18 bases between the two germline ends. CDR3 length equals 16 residues. Germline CDR1 reads SGHRS; CDR2 reads YFSETQ. CDR3 sequence reads: CASSWGGGILDSPLHF. The CDR3 DNA reads as TGCGCCAGCAGCTGGGGTGGGGGGATCCTCGATTCACCCCTCCACTTT.

This chain links TRBV28 with TRBJ1-2; D is unresolved. Germline V CDR1 and CDR2: MDHEN, SYDVKM. V lost 8 bases, J lost 4 bases, and 20 bases lay in between. This CDR3 spans 15 amino acids. In DNA, the CDR3 is TGTGCCAGCCGCTCTGGTGCGCCCCCCCCCTATGGCTACACCTTC. It is translated as CASRSGAPPPYGYTF.

This chain uses TRBV28 with TRBJ2-1; 10 positions match TRBD2. Trimming cost V 7 bases and J 7 bases; bases outside gene matches: 7. The CDR3 extends over 14 amino acids. Germline V gives CDR1 MDHEN, CDR2 SYDVKM. CDR3 sequence: CASTQASGRNEQFF. CDR3 bases: TGTGCCAGCACCCAGGCTAGCGGGAGAAATGAGCAGTTCTTC.

The chain couples TRBV30 to TRBJ2-1; TRBD2 agrees at 11 bases. This CDR3 comprises 20 residues. Trimming took 0 bases from V and 3 from J; bases not matched to a gene: 16. Germline lookup yields CDR1 GTSNPN and CDR2 SVGIG (reference sequence). Written as DNA, the CDR3 is TGTGCCTGGAGTGTGAGCCGCCGGACTAGCGGGTTTTACTACTACAATGAGCAGTTCTTC. It is translated as CAWSVSRRTSGFYYYNEQFF.

This clone is a singleton in its sample. This chain connects TRBV18 to TRBJ2-7; 11 bases fit TRBD1. CDR3 length: 14 amino acids. V was clipped by 2 bases and J by 7 bases; unmatched bases: 4. Per the germline V gene, CDR1 is KGHSH and CDR2 is LQKENI. The chain's CDR3 is CASSPGQGAKEQYF. The CDR3 DNA sequence: TGTGCCAGCTCACCAGGACAGGGGGCGAAAGAGCAGTACTTC. Full variable domain (missing parts from reference TRBV18 and TRBJ2-7): NAGVMQNPRHLVRRRGQEARLRCSPMKGHSHVYWYRQLPEEGLKFMVYLQKENIIDESGMPKERFSAEFPKEGPSILRIQQVVRGDSAAYFCASSPGQGAKEQYFGPGTRLTVT.

The chain is built from TRBV5-5 and TRBJ2-7; TRBD2 might be the D (5 bases). The V and J ends lost 1 base and 2 bases respectively, with 10 bases between them. Germline values: CDR1 SGHKS, CDR2 YYEKEE (reference sequence). The CDR3 has 14 residues. CDR3 amino acids: CASSLYGVAYEQYF. As DNA, the CDR3 is TGTGCCAGCAGCTTGTACGGGGTAGCCTACGAGCAGTACTTC.